Sequencing of this T cell receptor beta chain was carried out in a study of blood T cells in healthy people across ages. Findings and caveats of the study: There was a strong correlation between TCR beta diversity and naive T cell percentage. As age increased, TCR beta diversity per million T cells fell in a roughly linear fashion. Long-lived donors carried more naive CD4+ cells and greater diversity than aged donors.

Drawing of peripheral blood yielded about 10 milliliters from each donor. Alongside a J-beta primer mix, a sample-barcoded 5' primer served in a second PCR lasting roughly 7 to 11 cycles. Each CDR3 protein is one row after TCRdb ran MiXCR on the 5' RACE reads. The table records 730,000 or so distinct CDR3 sequences, 35% to 45% of them present only once. This clonotype has a single count. Its antigen is not identified. The junction differs from germline at one of its ends, possibly a read error. Material for sequencing was blood. This clonotype was sampled from a woman aged 55 to 70 in good health.

CDR3 sequence: CASQGIGEPEDNKQFF. For the CDR3, the DNA is TGTGCCAGCCAGGGAATCGGGGAACCTGAAGACAATAAGCAGTTCTTC. The chain employs TRBV28 and TRBJ2-1; possibly TRBD1 or TRBD2 for D (5 bases each). From germline, CDR1 is MDHEN and CDR2 SYDVKM. This CDR3 contains 16 residues.